These 6 T cell receptor beta chains share one sample of origin, sequenced in a study of control samples from healthy donors and cancer patients. Repertoires were generated with immunoSEQ multiplex PCR, while TCRdb's copy carries only in-frame clones and drops some. The top ten hold under 40% of the sample, which has 94,000 or so clones, around 85% seen once. Sequencing input: PBMCs. These receptors all stem from a man aged 65 to 79 with lung cancer.

The chain carries TRBV7-9 and TRBJ2-7; TRBD1 matches at 7 bases. J lost 0 bases, V lost 5 bases, and 4 bases had no gene match. The CDR3 is made up of 14 amino acids. Per the germline V gene, CDR1 is SEHNR and CDR2 is FQNEAQ (reference sequence). CDR3 DNA: TGTGCCAGCAGCAAGACAGGGAGCTCCTACGAGCAGTACTTC. Protein product: CASSKTGSSYEQYF. Full variable domain (rest looked up from reference TRBV7-9 and TRBJ2-7): DTGVSQNPRHKITKRGQNVTFRCDPISEHNRLYWYRQTLGQGPEFLTYFQNEAQLEKSRLLSDRFSAERPKGSFSTLEIQRTEQGDSAMYLCASSKTGSSYEQYFGPGTRLTVT.

The rearrangement links TRBV4-2 to TRBJ1-5; the match to TRBD1 covers 11 bases. V was pared by 2 bases and J by 0 bases, with 6 bases of the junction left unmatched. Germline lookup yields CDR1 LGHNA and CDR2 YNFKEQ. The CDR3 runs to 18 residues. The CDR3 region has the DNA TGTGCCAGCAGCCAATCAGGACAGGGGGCGAGTAGCAATCAGCCCCAGCATTTT. This codes for CASSQSGQGASSNQPQHF.

The chain recombines TRBV7-9 with TRBJ2-5; TRBD1 aligns across 11 bases. There are 15 residues in the CDR3. With 6 bases clipped from V and 4 bases from J, the junction kept 7 bases outside the gene matches. CDR1 and CDR2 from the germline V gene are SEHNR and FQNEAQ (reference sequence). The chain's CDR3 is CASRSGTGGSETQYF. CDR3 DNA: TGTGCCAGCAGATCCGGGACAGGGGGGTCAGAGACCCAGTACTTC.

This chain connects TRBV24-1 to TRBJ2-7; 10 bases align to TRBD1. This CDR3 comprises 15 residues. Per the germline V gene, CDR1 is KGHDR and CDR2 is SFDVKD. With 6 bases clipped from V and 6 bases from J, the junction kept 10 bases outside the gene matches. The DNA for the CDR3 is TGTGCCACCAGTCGTTCAGGGACAGGGGTCAGCGAGCAGTACTTC. Protein product: CATSRSGTGVSEQYF.

This rearrangement joins TRBV6-5 to TRBJ2-5; 8 nucleotides agree with TRBD2. J lost 4 bases, V lost 7 bases, and 11 bases had no gene match. Per the germline V gene, CDR1 is MNHEY and CDR2 is SVGAGI. The CDR3 runs to 15 residues. CDR3 sequence reads: CASTAAGGLRETQYF. In nucleotides, the CDR3 is TGTGCCAGCACCGCTGCGGGGGGCCTGCGAGAGACCCAGTACTTC.

This sequence joins TRBV5-8 and TRBJ2-7; no clear D gene. The germline V and J ends were trimmed by 3 bases and 1 base, with 20 bases remaining between them. CDR1 is SGHTS, CDR2 YDEGEE, per germline. This CDR3 is built from 17 residues. The CDR3 reads CASSSALLAGSSYEQYF. The CDR3 DNA sequence: TGTGCCAGCAGCTCCGCCCTTTTGGCAGGTTCATCCTACGAGCAGTACTTC. Full variable domain (rest looked up from reference TRBV5-8 and TRBJ2-7): EAGVTQSPTHLIKTRGQQATLRCSPISGHTSVYWYQQALGLGLQFLLWYDEGEERNRGNFPPRFSGRQFPNYSSELNVNALELEDSALYLCASSSALLAGSSYEQYFGPGTRLTVT.